A selection of T cell receptor beta chains follows, all from one sample in a study of shared clonotypes between healthy human individuals. Clones were sequenced by immunoSEQ multiplex PCR, and TCRdb holds only the in-frame ones, with some missing. The table lists 2 million to 3 million clones, over 85% of them singletons. The specimen sequenced was naive CD4+ T cells from PBMCs. These receptors all come from a man in his late teens or twenties in good health. Some clones in this sample may be carry-over from other donors' samples. CDR3s leave out the opening cysteine and the closing phenylalanine or tryptophan. Fields, in order: J gene, CDR3 length, V gene, CDR3 protein.

j_call: TRBJ2-4
cdr3_length: 11
v_call: TRBV5-1
cdr3_aa: ASSLWESGIQY

j_call: TRBJ1-2
cdr3_length: 11
v_call: TRBV29-1
cdr3_aa: SVEGRDYDGYT

j_call: TRBJ2-6
cdr3_length: 11
v_call: TRBV5-1
cdr3_aa: ASSLVGANVLT

j_call: TRBJ2-3
cdr3_length: 14
v_call: TRBV7-7
cdr3_aa: ASSLGQGVSTDTQY

j_call: TRBJ2-2
cdr3_length: 13
v_call: TRBV25-1
cdr3_aa: ASSEYGGRTGELF

j_call: TRBJ1-1
cdr3_length: 12
v_call: TRBV6-5
cdr3_aa: ASRTSGATHVGF

j_call: TRBJ1-2
cdr3_length: 13
v_call: TRBV11-2
cdr3_aa: ASSLRLRRAGGYT

j_call: TRBJ1-2
cdr3_length: 11
v_call: TRBV7-3
cdr3_aa: ASSERGWDGYT

j_call: TRBJ2-7
cdr3_length: 13
v_call: TRBV27
cdr3_aa: ASSLSAVGGYEQY

j_call: TRBJ2-6
cdr3_length: 16
v_call: TRBV6-1
cdr3_aa: ASSEVGDSAFGANVLT

j_call: TRBJ2-7
cdr3_length: 10
v_call: TRBV27
cdr3_aa: ASSFRDSEQY

j_call: TRBJ1-1
cdr3_length: 11
v_call: TRBV9
cdr3_aa: ASSVGMRGMAF

j_call: TRBJ2-1
cdr3_length: 15
v_call: TRBV10-3
cdr3_aa: AISGNIGTSTLIEQF

j_call: TRBJ2-7
cdr3_length: 12
v_call: TRBV2
cdr3_aa: ASIRRQANHEQY

j_call: TRBJ2-1
cdr3_length: 15
v_call: TRBV7-8
cdr3_aa: ASSSKRDQVGHNEQF

j_call: TRBJ1-1
cdr3_length: 12
v_call: TRBV10-3
cdr3_aa: ATKITGGDTEAF

j_call: TRBJ2-4
cdr3_length: 12
v_call: TRBV5-1
cdr3_aa: ASSLEDSKNIQY

j_call: TRBJ1-2
cdr3_length: 13
v_call: TRBV6-5
cdr3_aa: ASSPQGKANYGYT

j_call: TRBJ2-7
cdr3_length: 12
v_call: TRBV27
cdr3_aa: ASSTSRGGPVQY

j_call: NA
cdr3_length: 12
v_call: TRBV7-9
cdr3_aa: ASSLTAGLSEQY

j_call: TRBJ2-1
cdr3_length: 14
v_call: TRBV5-1
cdr3_aa: ASSFLAGGPGNEQF

j_call: TRBJ1-3
cdr3_length: 13
v_call: TRBV9
cdr3_aa: ASSPRGGMENTIY

j_call: TRBJ1-1
cdr3_length: 12
v_call: TRBV5-1
cdr3_aa: ASSLEPQNTEAF

j_call: TRBJ2-7
cdr3_length: 12
v_call: TRBV6-5
cdr3_aa: ASSYDRDSYEQY

j_call: TRBJ2-1
cdr3_length: 14
v_call: TRBV30
cdr3_aa: AWSAPHQGRYNEQF

j_call: TRBJ2-1
cdr3_length: 13
v_call: TRBV10-3
cdr3_aa: AIRAAGSSYNEQF

j_call: TRBJ1-2
cdr3_length: 10
v_call: TRBV29-1
cdr3_aa: SVERAANGYT

j_call: TRBJ2-5
cdr3_length: 13
v_call: TRBV9
cdr3_aa: ASSARPLQGETQY

j_call: TRBJ2-2
cdr3_length: 15
v_call: TRBV28
cdr3_aa: ASSPPPGRRGGGELF

j_call: TRBJ1-1
cdr3_length: 13
v_call: TRBV6-1
cdr3_aa: ASSEGLTSGRRAF

j_call: TRBJ2-1
cdr3_length: 14
v_call: TRBV5-1
cdr3_aa: ASSFTQMGSYNEQF

j_call: TRBJ1-1
cdr3_length: 11
v_call: TRBV30
cdr3_aa: AWARGAAAEAF

j_call: TRBJ1-4
cdr3_length: 12
v_call: TRBV7-6
cdr3_aa: ASSLALRGEKLF

j_call: TRBJ2-7
cdr3_length: 12
v_call: TRBV9
cdr3_aa: ASSVGDRWYEQY

j_call: TRBJ2-5
cdr3_length: 12
v_call: TRBV9
cdr3_aa: ASSVESRAETQY

j_call: TRBJ2-1
cdr3_length: 12
v_call: TRBV5-6
cdr3_aa: ASSLEWVGNEQF

j_call: TRBJ2-1
cdr3_length: 15
v_call: TRBV28
cdr3_aa: ASSRKVGLASTDEQF

j_call: TRBJ2-5
cdr3_length: 13
v_call: TRBV5-4
cdr3_aa: ASSIPDRGQETQY

j_call: TRBJ1-2
cdr3_length: 11
v_call: TRBV6-5
cdr3_aa: ASSKPGGDGYT

j_call: TRBJ1-1
cdr3_length: 19
v_call: TRBV27
cdr3_aa: ASSLQRDPWDRALQNTEAF

j_call: TRBJ1-5
cdr3_length: 13
v_call: TRBV27
cdr3_aa: ASRSGQTMKQPQH

j_call: TRBJ2-3
cdr3_length: 13
v_call: TRBV6-5
cdr3_aa: ASSYSGQRTDTQY

j_call: TRBJ1-2
cdr3_length: 12
v_call: TRBV6-5
cdr3_aa: ATSRQGANYGYT